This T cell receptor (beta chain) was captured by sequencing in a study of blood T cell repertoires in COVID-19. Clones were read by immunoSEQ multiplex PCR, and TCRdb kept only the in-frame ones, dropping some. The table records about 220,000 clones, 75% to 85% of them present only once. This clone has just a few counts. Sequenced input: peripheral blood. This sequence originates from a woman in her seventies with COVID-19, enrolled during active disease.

CDR3 region: CATSRTTGAFYSNQPQHF. CDR3 nucleotides: TGTGCCACCAGCAGGACGACAGGGGCCTTCTATAGCAATCAGCCCCAGCATTTT. The chain uses TRBV15 and TRBJ1-5, with 8 bases lining up with TRBD1. The CDR3 spans 18 residues. Germline trimming cut 3 bases from V and 0 bases from J; bases unmatched to any gene: 10. Per germline, CDR1 LNHNV and CDR2 YYDKDF (reference sequence). Supplemented by reference TRBV15 and TRBJ1-5, the full variable domain reads DAMVIQNPRYQVTQFGKPVTLSCSQTLNHNVMYWYQQKSSQAPKLLFHYYDKDFNNEADTPDNFQSRRPNTSFCFLDIRSPGLGDTAMYLCATSRTTGAFYSNQPQHFGDGTRLSIL.